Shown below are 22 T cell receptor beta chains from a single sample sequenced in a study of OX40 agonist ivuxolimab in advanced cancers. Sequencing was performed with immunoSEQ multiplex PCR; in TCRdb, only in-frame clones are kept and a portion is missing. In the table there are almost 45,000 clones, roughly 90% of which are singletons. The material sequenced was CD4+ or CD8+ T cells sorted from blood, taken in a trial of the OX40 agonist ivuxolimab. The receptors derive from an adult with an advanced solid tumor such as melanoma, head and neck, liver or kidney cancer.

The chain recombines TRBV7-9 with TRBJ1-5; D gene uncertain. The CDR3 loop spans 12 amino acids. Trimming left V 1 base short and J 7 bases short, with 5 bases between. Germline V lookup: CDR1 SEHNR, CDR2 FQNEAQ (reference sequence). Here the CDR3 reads CASSLEEQPQHF. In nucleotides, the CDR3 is TGTGCCAGCAGCTTAGAGGAGCAGCCCCAGCATTTT.

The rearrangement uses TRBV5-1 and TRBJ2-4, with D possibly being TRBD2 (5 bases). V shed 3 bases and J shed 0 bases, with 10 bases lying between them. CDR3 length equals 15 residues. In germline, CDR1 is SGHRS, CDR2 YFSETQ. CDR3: CASSSGLLAKNIQYF. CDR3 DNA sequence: TGCGCCAGCAGCTCAGGACTTTTAGCCAAAAACATTCAGTACTTC.

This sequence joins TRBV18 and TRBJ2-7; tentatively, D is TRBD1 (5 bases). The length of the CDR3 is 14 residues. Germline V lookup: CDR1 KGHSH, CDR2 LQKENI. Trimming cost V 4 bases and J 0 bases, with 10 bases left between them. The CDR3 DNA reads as TGTGCCAGCTCACAGACAGAGACCTCCTACGAGCAGTACTTC. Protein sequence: CASSQTETSYEQYF.

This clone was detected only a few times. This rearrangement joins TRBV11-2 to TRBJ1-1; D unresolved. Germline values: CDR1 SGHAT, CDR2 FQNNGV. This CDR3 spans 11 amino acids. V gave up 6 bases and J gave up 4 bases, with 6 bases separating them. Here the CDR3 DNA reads TGTGCCAGCAGACTAGGCACTGAAGCTTTCTTT. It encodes CASRLGTEAFF.

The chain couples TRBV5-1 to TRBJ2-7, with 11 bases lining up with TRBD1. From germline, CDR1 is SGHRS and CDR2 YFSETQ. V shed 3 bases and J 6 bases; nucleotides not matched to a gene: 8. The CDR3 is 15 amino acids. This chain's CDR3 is CASSSPGQGVGEQYF. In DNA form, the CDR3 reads TGCGCCAGCAGCTCACCGGGACAGGGGGTTGGCGAGCAGTACTTC. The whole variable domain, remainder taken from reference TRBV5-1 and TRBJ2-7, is KAGVTQTPRYLIKTRGQQVTLSCSPISGHRSVSWYQQTPGQGLQFLFEYFSETQRNKGNFPGRFSGRQFSNSRSEMNVSTLELGDSALYLCASSSPGQGVGEQYFGPGTRLTVT.

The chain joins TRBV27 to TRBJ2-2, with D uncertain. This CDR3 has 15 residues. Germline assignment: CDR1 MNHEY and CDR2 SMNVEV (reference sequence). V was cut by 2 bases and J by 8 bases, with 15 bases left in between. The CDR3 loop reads CASSLGLGVSGELFF. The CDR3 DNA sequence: TGTGCCAGCAGTTTAGGATTAGGAGTTTCTGGGGAGCTGTTTTTT.

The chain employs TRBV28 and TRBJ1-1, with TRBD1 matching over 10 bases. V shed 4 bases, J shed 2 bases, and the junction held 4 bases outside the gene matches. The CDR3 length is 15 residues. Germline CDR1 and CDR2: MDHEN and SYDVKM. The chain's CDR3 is CASSWRDRGNTEAFF. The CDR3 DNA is TGTGCCAGCAGTTGGAGGGACAGGGGCAACACTGAAGCTTTCTTT.

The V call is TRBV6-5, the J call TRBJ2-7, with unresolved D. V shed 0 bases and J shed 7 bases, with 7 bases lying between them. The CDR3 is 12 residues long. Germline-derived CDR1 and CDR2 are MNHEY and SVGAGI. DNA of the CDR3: TGTGCCAGCAGTTACTCGAGGCGGGAGCAGTACTTC. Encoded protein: CASSYSRREQYF.

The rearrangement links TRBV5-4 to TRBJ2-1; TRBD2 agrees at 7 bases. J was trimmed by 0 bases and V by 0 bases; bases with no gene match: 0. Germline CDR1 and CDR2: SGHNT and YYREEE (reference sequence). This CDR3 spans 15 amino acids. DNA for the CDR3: TGTGCCAGCAGCTTGGGCGGGAGCTCCTACAATGAGCAGTTCTTC. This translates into CASSLGGSSYNEQFF.

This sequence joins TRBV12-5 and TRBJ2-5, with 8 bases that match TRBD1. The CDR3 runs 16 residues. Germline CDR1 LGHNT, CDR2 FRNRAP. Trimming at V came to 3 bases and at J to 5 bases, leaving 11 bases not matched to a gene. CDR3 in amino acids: CASGFLDRAEGETQYF. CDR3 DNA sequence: TGTGCTAGTGGTTTCTTGGACAGGGCGGAGGGTGAGACCCAGTACTTC.

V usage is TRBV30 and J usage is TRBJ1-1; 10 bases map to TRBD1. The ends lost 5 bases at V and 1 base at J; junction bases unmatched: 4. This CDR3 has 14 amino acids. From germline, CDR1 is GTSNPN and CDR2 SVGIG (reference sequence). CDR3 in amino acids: CAWDGTGANTEAFF. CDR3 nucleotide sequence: TGTGCCTGGGACGGGACAGGGGCGAACACTGAAGCTTTCTTT.

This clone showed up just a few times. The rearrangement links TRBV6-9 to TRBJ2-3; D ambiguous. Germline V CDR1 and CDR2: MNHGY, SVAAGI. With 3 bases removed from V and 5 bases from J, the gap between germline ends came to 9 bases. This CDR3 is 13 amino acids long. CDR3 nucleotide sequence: TGTGCCAGCAGTTACTCGGACGGAGATACGCAGTATTTT. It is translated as CASSYSDGDTQYF.

CDR3 residues: CASSTSGVDEQYV. The CDR3 DNA reads TGTGCCAGTAGTACCTCAGGGGTGGACGAGCAGTACGTC. The V call is TRBV19, the J call TRBJ2-7; possible D gene TRBD1, 6 bases. Germline CDR1 and CDR2: LNHDA and SQIVND (reference sequence). This CDR3 has 13 amino acids. The V gene lost 4 bases and the J gene lost 5 bases, with 12 bases spanning the gap.

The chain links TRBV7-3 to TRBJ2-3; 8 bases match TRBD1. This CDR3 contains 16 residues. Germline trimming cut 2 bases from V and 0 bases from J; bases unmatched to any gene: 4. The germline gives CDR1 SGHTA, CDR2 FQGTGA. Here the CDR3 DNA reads TGTGCCAGCAGCTTATGGACAGGGATTAGCACAGATACGCAGTATTTT. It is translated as CASSLWTGISTDTQYF.

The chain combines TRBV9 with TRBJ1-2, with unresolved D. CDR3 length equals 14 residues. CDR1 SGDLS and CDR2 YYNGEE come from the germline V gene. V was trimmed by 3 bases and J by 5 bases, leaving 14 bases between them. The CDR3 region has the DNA TGTGCCAGCAGCGCCGGGGAAGACCTTTATGGCTACACCTTC. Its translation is CASSAGEDLYGYTF.

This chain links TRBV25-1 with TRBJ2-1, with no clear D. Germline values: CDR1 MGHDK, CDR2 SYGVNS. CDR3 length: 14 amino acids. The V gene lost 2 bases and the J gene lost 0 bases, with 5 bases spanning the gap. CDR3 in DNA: TGTGCCAGCAGTGAACAGAGCTCCTACAATGAGCAGTTCTTC. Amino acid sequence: CASSEQSSYNEQFF.

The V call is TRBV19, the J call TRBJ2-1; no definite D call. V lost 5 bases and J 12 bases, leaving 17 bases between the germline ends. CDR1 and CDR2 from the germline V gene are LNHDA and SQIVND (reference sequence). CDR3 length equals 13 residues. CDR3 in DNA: TGTGCCAGTAGTGCCCCCCACACAGTACGGCAGTTCTTC. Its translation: CASSAPHTVRQFF.

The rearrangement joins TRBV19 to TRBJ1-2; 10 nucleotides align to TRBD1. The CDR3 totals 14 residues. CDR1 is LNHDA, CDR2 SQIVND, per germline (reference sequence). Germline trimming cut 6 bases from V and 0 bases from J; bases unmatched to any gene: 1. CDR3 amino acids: CASSGQGANYGYTF. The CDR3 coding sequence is TGTGCCAGTAGCGGACAGGGGGCTAACTATGGCTACACCTTC.

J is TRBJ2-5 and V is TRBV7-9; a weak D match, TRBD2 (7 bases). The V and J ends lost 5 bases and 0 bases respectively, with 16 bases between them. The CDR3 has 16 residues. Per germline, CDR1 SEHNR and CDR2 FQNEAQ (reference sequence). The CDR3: CASSPIEGGNQETQYF. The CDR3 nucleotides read TGTGCCAGCAGCCCAATTGAGGGGGGGAACCAAGAGACCCAGTACTTC. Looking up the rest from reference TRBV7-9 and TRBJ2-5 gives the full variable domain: DTGVSQNPRHKITKRGQNVTFRCDPISEHNRLYWYRQTLGQGPEFLTYFQNEAQLEKSRLLSDRFSAERPKGSFSTLEIQRTEQGDSAMYLCASSPIEGGNQETQYFGPGTRLLVL.

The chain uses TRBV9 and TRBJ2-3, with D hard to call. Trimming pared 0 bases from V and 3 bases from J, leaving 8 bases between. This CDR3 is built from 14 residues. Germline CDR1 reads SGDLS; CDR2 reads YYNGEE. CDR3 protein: CASSVAGVTDTQYF. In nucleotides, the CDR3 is TGTGCCAGCAGCGTAGCTGGAGTAACAGATACGCAGTATTTT.

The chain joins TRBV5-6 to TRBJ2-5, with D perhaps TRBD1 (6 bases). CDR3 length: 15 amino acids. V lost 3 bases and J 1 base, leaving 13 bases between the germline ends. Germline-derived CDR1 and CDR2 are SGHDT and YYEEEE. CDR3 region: CASSSGQTTQETQYF. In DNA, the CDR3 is TGTGCCAGCAGCTCAGGACAGACGACCCAAGAGACCCAGTACTTC. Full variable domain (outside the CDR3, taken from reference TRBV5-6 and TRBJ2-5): DAGVTQSPTHLIKTRGQQVTLRCSPKSGHDTVSWYQQALGQGPQFIFQYYEEEERQRGNFPDRFSGHQFPNYSSELNVNALLLGDSALYLCASSSGQTTQETQYFGPGTRLLVL.

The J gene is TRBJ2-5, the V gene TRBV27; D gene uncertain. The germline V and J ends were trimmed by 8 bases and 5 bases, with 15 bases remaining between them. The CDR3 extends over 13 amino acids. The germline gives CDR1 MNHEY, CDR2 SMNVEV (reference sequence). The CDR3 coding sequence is TGTGCCAGCCGAGACCTAAACCGGGAGACCCAGTACTTC. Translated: CASRDLNRETQYF.